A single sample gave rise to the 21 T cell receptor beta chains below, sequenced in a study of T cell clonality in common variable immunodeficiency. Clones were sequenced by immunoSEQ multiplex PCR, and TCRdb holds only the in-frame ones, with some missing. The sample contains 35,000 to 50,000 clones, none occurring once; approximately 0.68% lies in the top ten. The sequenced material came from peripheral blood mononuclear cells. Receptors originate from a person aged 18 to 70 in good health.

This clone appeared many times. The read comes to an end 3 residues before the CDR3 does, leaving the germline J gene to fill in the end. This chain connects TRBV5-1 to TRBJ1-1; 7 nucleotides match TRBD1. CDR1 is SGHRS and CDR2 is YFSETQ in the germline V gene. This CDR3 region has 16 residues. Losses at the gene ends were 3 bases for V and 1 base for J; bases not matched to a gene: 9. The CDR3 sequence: CASSYRGRHANTEAFF. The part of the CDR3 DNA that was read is TGCGCCAGCAGCTACAGGGGCCGACACGCGAACACTGAA.

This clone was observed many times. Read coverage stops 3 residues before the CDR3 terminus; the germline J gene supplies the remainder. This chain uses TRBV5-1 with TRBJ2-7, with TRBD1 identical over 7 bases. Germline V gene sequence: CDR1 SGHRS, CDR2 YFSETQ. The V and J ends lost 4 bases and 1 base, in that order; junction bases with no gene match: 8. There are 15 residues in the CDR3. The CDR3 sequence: CASSATRDRSYEQYF. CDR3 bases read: TGCGCCAGCAGCGCGACCCGGGACAGATCCTACGAG. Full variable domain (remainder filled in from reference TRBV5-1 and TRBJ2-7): KAGVTQTPRYLIKTRGQQVTLSCSPISGHRSVSWYQQTPGQGLQFLFEYFSETQRNKGNFPGRFSGRQFSNSRSEMNVSTLELGDSALYLCASSATRDRSYEQYFGPGTRLTVT.

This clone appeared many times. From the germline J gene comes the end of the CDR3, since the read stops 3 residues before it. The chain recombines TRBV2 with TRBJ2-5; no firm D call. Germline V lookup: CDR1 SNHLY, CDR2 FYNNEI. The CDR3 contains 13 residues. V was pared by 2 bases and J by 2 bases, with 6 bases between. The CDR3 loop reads CASSENTQETQYF. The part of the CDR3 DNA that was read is TGTGCCAGCAGTGAAAACACACAAGAGACC.

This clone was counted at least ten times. The covered CDR3 bases are TGTGCCAGCAGCCGTGACAGAGACAATGAG. This sequence encodes CASSRDRDNE. The entire CDR3 protein reads CASSRDRDNEQFF. This chain joins TRBV7-2 and TRBJ2-1; possibly TRBD1 for D (5 bases). The sequence runs out 3 residues before the end of the CDR3; the remainder is reconstructed from the germline J gene. The germline V gene has CDR1 SGHTA and CDR2 FQGNSA. V lost 5 bases to trimming and J lost 5 bases, with 10 bases between them. This CDR3 spans 13 amino acids.

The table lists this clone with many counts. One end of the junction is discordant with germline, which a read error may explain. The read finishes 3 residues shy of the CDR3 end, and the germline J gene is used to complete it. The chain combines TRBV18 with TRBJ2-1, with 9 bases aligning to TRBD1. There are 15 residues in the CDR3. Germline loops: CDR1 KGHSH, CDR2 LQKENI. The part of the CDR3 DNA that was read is TGTGCCGGCTCACCCCCGGGACAGGGTCTCGGTGAG. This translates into CAGSPPGQGLGE. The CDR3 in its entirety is CAGSPPGQGLGEQFF.

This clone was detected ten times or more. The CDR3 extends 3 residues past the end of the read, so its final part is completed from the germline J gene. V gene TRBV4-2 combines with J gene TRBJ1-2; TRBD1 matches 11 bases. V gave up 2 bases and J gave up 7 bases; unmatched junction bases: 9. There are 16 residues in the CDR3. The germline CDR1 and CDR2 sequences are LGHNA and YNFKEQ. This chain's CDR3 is CASSQNAGTGGSGYTF. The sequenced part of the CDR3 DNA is TGTGCCAGCAGCCAAAATGCCGGGACAGGGGGTTCTGGC.

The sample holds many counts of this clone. The sequenced part of the CDR3 DNA is TGTGCCAGCTCCCATGACAAGGGGGACACTGAA. This sequence encodes CASSHDKGDTE. The full CDR3 protein reads CASSHDKGDTEAFF. This chain links TRBV18 with TRBJ1-1, with a tentative D call TRBD1 (6 bases). The observed sequence ends 3 residues before the CDR3 terminus, with the missing tail filled in from the germline J gene. V lost 6 bases to trimming and J lost 3 bases, with 14 bases between them. This CDR3 contains 14 residues. The germline CDR1 and CDR2 sequences are KGHSH and LQKENI.

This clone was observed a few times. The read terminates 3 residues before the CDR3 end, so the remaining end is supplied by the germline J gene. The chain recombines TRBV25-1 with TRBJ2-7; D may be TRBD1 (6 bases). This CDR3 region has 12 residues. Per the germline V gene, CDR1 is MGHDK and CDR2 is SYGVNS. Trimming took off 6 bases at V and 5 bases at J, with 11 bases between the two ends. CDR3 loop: CASRRTGNEQYF. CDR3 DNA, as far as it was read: TGTGCCAGCAGAAGAACAGGGAACGAG.

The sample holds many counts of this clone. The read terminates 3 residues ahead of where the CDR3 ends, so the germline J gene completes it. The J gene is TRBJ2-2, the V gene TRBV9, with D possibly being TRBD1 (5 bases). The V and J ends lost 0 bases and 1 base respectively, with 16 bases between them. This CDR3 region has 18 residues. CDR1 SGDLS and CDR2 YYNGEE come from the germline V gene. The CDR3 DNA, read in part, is TGTGCCAGCAGCGTAGTTCCCAGGGCACCTAGGAACACCGGGGAG. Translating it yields CASSVVPRAPRNTGE. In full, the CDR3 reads CASSVVPRAPRNTGELFF.

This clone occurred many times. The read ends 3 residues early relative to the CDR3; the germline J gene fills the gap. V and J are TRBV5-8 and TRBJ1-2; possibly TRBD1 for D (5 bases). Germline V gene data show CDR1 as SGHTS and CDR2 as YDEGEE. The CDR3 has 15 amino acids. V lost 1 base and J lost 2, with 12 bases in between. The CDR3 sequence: CASSLLVQGNYGYTF. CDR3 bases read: TGTGCCAGCAGCTTGTTAGTTCAGGGAAACTATGGC.

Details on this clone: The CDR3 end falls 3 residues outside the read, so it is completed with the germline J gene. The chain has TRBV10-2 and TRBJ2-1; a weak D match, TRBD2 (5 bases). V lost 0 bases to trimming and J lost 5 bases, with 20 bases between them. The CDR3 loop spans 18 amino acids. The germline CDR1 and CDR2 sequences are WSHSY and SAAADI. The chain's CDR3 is CASSESTTDLTKHNEQFF. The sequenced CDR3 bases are TGCGCCAGCAGTGAGTCGACTACCGACCTCACTAAACACAATGAG.

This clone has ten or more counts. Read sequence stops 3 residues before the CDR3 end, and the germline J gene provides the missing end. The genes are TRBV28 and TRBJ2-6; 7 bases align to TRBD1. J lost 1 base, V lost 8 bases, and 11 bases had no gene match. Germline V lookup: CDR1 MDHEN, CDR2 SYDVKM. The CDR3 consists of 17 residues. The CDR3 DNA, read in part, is TGTGCCAGCGGCACGACAGGGCTAGGTTCTGGGGCCAACGTC. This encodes CASGTTGLGSGANV. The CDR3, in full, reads CASGTTGLGSGANVLTF.

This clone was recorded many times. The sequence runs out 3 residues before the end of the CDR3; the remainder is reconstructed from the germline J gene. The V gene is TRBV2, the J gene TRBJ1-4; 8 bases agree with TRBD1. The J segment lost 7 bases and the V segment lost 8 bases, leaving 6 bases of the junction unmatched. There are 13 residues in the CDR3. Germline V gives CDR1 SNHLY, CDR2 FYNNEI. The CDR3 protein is CASQGAYGEKLFF. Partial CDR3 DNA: TGTGCCAGCCAGGGGGCTTATGGTGAAAAA.

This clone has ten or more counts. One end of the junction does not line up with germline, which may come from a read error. CDR3 bases read: TGTGCCCGGAGGGCTAGCGGGAGTTCCGAG. Protein sequence: CARRASGSSE. In full, the CDR3 is CARRASGSSEQYF. This sequence joins TRBV30 and TRBJ2-7; 10 bases map to TRBD2. The read halts 3 residues ahead of the CDR3 end, with the missing end drawn from the germline J gene. The CDR3 contains 13 residues. The germline V gene has CDR1 GTSNPN and CDR2 SVGIG (reference sequence).

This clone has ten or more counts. This CDR3 is CASSLREGQNQPQHF. CDR3 bases read: TGCGCCAGCAGCTTGAGAGAGGGGCAGAATCAGCCC. The chain links TRBV5-1 to TRBJ1-5; perhaps TRBD1 as D (5 bases). The sequenced fragment ends 3 residues before the CDR3 boundary, so the rest is inferred from the germline J gene. The germline gives CDR1 SGHRS, CDR2 YFSETQ. The germline V and J ends were trimmed by 1 base and 4 bases, with 12 bases remaining between them. This CDR3 has 15 amino acids.

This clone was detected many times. CDR3 protein: CASSFGRAHEQYF. The sequenced CDR3 bases are TGTGCCAGCAGCTTCGGCAGGGCCCACGAG. The chain combines TRBV7-9 with TRBJ2-7, with a possible D match to TRBD1 (5 bases). Read sequence stops 3 residues before the CDR3 end, and the germline J gene provides the missing end. V was pared by 3 bases and J by 5 bases, with 11 bases between. The CDR3 length is 13 residues. The germline CDR1 and CDR2 sequences are SEHNR and FQNEAQ (reference sequence).

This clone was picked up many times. CDR3 residues: CASSWTGGRDEAFF. Partial CDR3 DNA: TGTGCCAGCAGCTGGACAGGGGGGCGGGACGAA. This chain connects TRBV7-2 to TRBJ1-1, with TRBD1 identical over 10 bases. The read terminates 3 residues before the CDR3 end, so the remaining end is supplied by the germline J gene. The germline CDR1 and CDR2 sequences are SGHTA and FQGNSA. CDR3 size: 14 residues.

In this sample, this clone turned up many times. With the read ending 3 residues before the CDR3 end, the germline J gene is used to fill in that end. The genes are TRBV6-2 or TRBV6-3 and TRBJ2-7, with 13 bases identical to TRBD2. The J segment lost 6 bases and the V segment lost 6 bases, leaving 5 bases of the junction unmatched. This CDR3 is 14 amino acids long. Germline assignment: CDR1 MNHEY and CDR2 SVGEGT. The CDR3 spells CASSTSGGAGEQYF. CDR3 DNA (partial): TGTGCCAGCAGCACTAGCGGGGGGGCTGGCGAG.

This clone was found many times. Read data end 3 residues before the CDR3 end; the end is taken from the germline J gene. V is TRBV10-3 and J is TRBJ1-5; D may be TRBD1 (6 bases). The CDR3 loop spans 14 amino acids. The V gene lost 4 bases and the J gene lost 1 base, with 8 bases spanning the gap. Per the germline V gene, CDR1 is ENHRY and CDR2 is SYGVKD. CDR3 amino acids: CAISARGSNQPQHF. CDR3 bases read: TGTGCCATCAGTGCCAGGGGAAGCAATCAGCCC.

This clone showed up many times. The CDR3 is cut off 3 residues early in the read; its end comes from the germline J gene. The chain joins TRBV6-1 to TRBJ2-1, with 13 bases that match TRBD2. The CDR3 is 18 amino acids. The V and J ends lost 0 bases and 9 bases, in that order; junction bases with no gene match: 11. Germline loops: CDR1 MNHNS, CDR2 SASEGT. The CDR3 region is CASSEAKGGLAGVSEQFF. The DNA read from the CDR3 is TGTGCCAGCAGTGAAGCGAAGGGAGGACTAGCGGGAGTCTCTGAG.

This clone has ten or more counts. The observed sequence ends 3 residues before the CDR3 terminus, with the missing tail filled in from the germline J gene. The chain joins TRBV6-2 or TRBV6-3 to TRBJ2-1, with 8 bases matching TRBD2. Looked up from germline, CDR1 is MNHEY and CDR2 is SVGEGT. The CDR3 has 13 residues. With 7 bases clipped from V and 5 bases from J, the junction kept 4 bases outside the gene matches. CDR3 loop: CASTRGGHNEQFF. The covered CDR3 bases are TGTGCCAGCACTCGCGGGGGGCACAATGAG.